The 14 T cell receptor beta chains below come from one sample, sequenced in a study of CD8 T cells in ankylosing spondylitis. Study-level results: Ankylosing spondylitis blood seemed to carry a telltale TCR beta motif made of roughly 8 highly homologous variants.

No antigens are known for them. TCRdb fed the 5' RACE reads into MiXCR, producing one record per CDR3 protein. Found here are 350,000 or so distinct CDR3 sequences, approximately 8.2% of them singletons; the top ten hold 13% to 15%. The material sequenced was blood, either unsorted or a sorted T cell fraction (not recorded which). The receptors derive from a male donor with ankylosing spondylitis.

This clonotype was counted between two and nine times. The V gene is TRBV6-1, the J gene TRBJ1-1, with D perhaps TRBD1 (5 bases). The V gene's germline CDR1 is MNHNS and CDR2 SASEGT. The length of the CDR3 is 15 residues. Trimming removed 6 bases from V and 0 bases from J, with 14 bases in between. The CDR3 here is CASRETPRVNTEAFF. Written as DNA, the CDR3 is TGTGCCAGCAGAGAGACCCCCAGGGTGAACACTGAAGCTTTCTTT.

In this sample, this clonotype turned up a few times. The chain has TRBV7-2 and TRBJ2-1, with D perhaps matching TRBD2 (6 bases). In germline, CDR1 is SGHTA, CDR2 FQGNSA. V lost 7 bases to trimming and J lost 7 bases, with 20 bases between them. The CDR3 sequence is 15 residues long. The CDR3 region has the DNA TGTGCCAGCAACCCCGGGGGAGGTGGGAAGAATGAGCAGTTCTTC. As protein: CASNPGGGGKNEQFF.

This clonotype was picked up many times. The chain has TRBV5-1 and TRBJ2-3; D is perhaps TRBD1 or TRBD2 (5 bases each). CDR3 length: 15 amino acids. CDR1 and CDR2 (germline): SGHRS, YFSETQ. Trimming stripped 2 bases from V and 1 base from J, with 11 bases between. This CDR3 is CASSFEGSGTDTQYF. The CDR3 nucleotides are TGCGCCAGCAGCTTTGAGGGGTCCGGCACAGATACGCAGTATTTT. The variable domain in full, completed from reference TRBV5-1 and TRBJ2-3, reads KAGVTQTPRYLIKTRGQQVTLSCSPISGHRSVSWYQQTPGQGLQFLFEYFSETQRNKGNFPGRFSGRQFSNSRSEMNVSTLELGDSALYLCASSFEGSGTDTQYFGPGTRLTVL.

The sample holds many counts of this clonotype. The rearrangement uses TRBV20-1 and TRBJ2-1; TRBD1 might be the D (6 bases). CDR1 and CDR2 from the germline V gene are DFQATT and SNEGSKA (reference sequence). This CDR3 is built from 13 residues. V shed 5 bases and J shed 6 bases, with 14 bases lying between them. The CDR3 DNA follows: TGCAGTGCTGAGTCGGACAGACGCAATGAGCAGTTCTTC. Residues: CSAESDRRNEQFF.

The sample holds many counts of this clonotype. This chain links TRBV20-1 with TRBJ2-3; D might be TRBD1 or TRBD2, each matching 5 bases. The germline V and J ends were trimmed by 5 bases and 5 bases, with 23 bases remaining between them. CDR3 length: 16 amino acids. The germline V gene has CDR1 DFQATT and CDR2 SNEGSKA (reference sequence). The CDR3 DNA reads TGCAGTGCTGGGGGTCTGAGTGCGGGCGATTTAGATACGCAGTATTTT. Residues: CSAGGLSAGDLDTQYF.

This clonotype was seen at least ten times. The chain is built from TRBV10-3 and TRBJ2-2, with 8 positions matching TRBD2. CDR1 ENHRY and CDR2 SYGVKD come from the germline V gene. J lost 5 bases, V lost 9 bases, and 8 bases had no gene match. There are 14 residues in the CDR3. CDR3 region: CAITREAGTGELFF. Written as DNA, the CDR3 is TGTGCCATTACGCGGGAGGCGGGGACCGGGGAGCTGTTTTTT.

With respect to this clonotype: An end of the junction differs from the germline gene, which may be a read error. The CDR3 DNA reads as TGCAGCGTCGTAGCGGGAGGGCCGTACACTGAGCAGTTCTTC. Its protein is CSVVAGGPYTEQFF. V is TRBV29-1 and J is TRBJ2-1; 11 bases match TRBD2. Per germline, CDR1 SQVTM and CDR2 ANQGSEA. The CDR3 contains 14 residues.

The V and J genes are TRBV28 and TRBJ2-1; perhaps TRBD2 as D (7 bases). Trimming took off 11 bases at V and 4 bases at J, with 18 bases between the two ends. This CDR3 is built from 14 residues. CDR1 is MDHEN, CDR2 SYDVKM, per germline. The CDR3, as DNA: TGTGCCTGTCGGGTGGGGGGGCGTTACAATGAGCAGTTCTTC. Translation gives CACRVGGRYNEQFF.

The CDR3 loop reads CATSDSPSGRSEQFF. The CDR3 DNA follows: TGTGCCACCAGTGATTCCCCTAGCGGGAGGAGTGAGCAGTTCTTC. This chain links TRBV24-1 with TRBJ2-1; 11 nucleotides agree with TRBD2. V lost 2 bases to trimming and J lost 9 bases; unmatched junction nucleotides: 5. Germline V gene sequence: CDR1 KGHDR, CDR2 SFDVKD. The CDR3 length is 15 residues.

This clonotype was observed many times. Germline is not matched at one junction end, which may reflect a read error. The chain employs TRBV7-7 and TRBJ2-2, with D possibly being TRBD1 or TRBD2 (5 bases each). The CDR3 is 16 residues long. The germline CDR1 and CDR2 sequences are SSHAT and FNYEAQ (reference sequence). In DNA, the CDR3 is TGTGCTAGCAGCCCATTTCCGGGGCCGAACACCGGGGAGCTGTTTTTT. Its protein is CASSPFPGPNTGELFF. Full variable domain (missing parts from reference TRBV7-7 and TRBJ2-2): GAGVSQSPRYKVTKRGQDVTLRCDPISSHATLYWYQQALGQGPEFLTYFNYEAQPDKSGLPSDRFSAERPEGSISTLTIQRTEQRDSAMYRCASSPFPGPNTGELFFGEGSRLTVL.

This clonotype appeared many times. The chain links TRBV4-1 to TRBJ1-4; D is ambiguous. The CDR3 loop spans 15 amino acids. V was shortened by 5 bases and J by 0 bases, with 10 bases between the two germline ends. Germline loops: CDR1 MGHRA, CDR2 YSYEKL. The CDR3 DNA is TGCGCCAGCAGCAAAGTAGCCGCAACTAATGAAAAACTGTTTTTT. It encodes CASSKVAATNEKLFF.

This clonotype has a handful of counts. In DNA form, the CDR3 reads TGCGCCAGCAGCTTGGTAGCGACAGGAAAAGAGACCCAGTACTTC. Protein product: CASSLVATGKETQYF. The chain joins TRBV5-1 to TRBJ2-5; a weak D match, TRBD1 (6 bases). V dropped 0 bases and J dropped 3 bases, with 12 bases sitting between them. CDR1 is SGHRS and CDR2 is YFSETQ in the germline V gene. CDR3 length: 15 amino acids.

This clonotype was recorded a few times. V gene TRBV4-2 combines with J gene TRBJ1-2, with D unresolved. This CDR3 contains 16 residues. Germline lookup yields CDR1 LGHNA and CDR2 YNFKEQ. The V and J ends lost 4 bases and 0 bases respectively, with 15 bases between them. CDR3 in amino acids: CASSRWIDTPNYGYTF. In DNA form, the CDR3 reads TGTGCCAGCAGCCGATGGATAGATACACCTAACTATGGCTACACCTTC.

The rearrangement links TRBV20-1 to TRBJ2-3, with D tentatively TRBD1 (6 bases). Per the germline V gene, CDR1 is DFQATT and CDR2 is SNEGSKA (reference sequence). V was shortened by 0 bases and J by 6 bases, with 13 bases between the two germline ends. This CDR3 has 14 residues. The CDR3: CSARDPYRVDTQYF. CDR3 nucleotide sequence: TGCAGTGCTAGAGATCCTTACAGGGTGGATACGCAGTATTTT.